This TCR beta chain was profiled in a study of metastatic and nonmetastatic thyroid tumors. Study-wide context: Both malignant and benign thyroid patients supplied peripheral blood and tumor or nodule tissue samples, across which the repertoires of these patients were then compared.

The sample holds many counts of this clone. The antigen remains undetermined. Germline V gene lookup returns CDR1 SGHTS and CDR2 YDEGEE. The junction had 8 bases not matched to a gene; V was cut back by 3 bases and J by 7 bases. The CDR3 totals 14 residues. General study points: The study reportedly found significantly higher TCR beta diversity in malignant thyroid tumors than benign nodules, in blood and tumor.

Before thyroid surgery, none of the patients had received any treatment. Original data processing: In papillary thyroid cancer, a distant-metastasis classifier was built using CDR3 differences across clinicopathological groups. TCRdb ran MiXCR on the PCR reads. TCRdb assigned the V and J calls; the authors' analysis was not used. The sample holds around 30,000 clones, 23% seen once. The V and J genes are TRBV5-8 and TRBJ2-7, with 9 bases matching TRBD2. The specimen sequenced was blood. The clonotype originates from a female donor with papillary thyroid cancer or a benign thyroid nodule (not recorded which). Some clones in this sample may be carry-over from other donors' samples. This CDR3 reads CASSYPSGTFEQYF. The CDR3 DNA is TGTGCCAGCAGCTATCCTAGCGGGACGTTTGAGCAGTACTTC.